This T cell receptor beta chain was sequenced during a study of blood T cell repertoires in COVID-19. About the research overall: Italy, Spain and the United States were the sources of the convalescent and acute COVID-19 samples. T cells, B-cell-depleted T cells, or PBMCs supplied cDNA or gDNA.

Germline V lookup: CDR1 LGHDT, CDR2 YNNKEL (reference sequence). This CDR3 is built from 11 residues. Trimming removed 3 bases at V and 4 bases at J, with 4 bases between. TCRdb's copy holds only in-frame clones and misses some; the assay was immunoSEQ multiplex PCR. Altogether around 68,000 clones are present, around 86% being singletons, with the ten largest covering 6% to 7%. The chain uses TRBV3-1 (or the pseudogene TRBV3-2) and TRBJ2-7, with D unresolved. Specimen: peripheral blood. This clonotype originated in a middle-aged man with active COVID-19. For the CDR3, the DNA is TGTGCCAGCAGCCAGAGTTACGAGCAGTACTTC. Encoded protein: CASSQSYEQYF.